A selection of T cell receptor beta chains follows, all from one sample in a study of OX40 agonist ivuxolimab in advanced cancers. Produced via immunoSEQ multiplex PCR; TCRdb's table is partial and in-frame only. The repertoire holds tens of thousands of clones, with under 90% as singletons. The sequencing here drew on CD4+ or CD8+ T cells sorted from blood, taken in a trial of the OX40 agonist ivuxolimab. The receptors were gathered from an adult with an advanced solid tumor such as melanoma, head and neck, liver or kidney cancer. Both conserved end residues are part of each CDR3. D genes are given only for firm matches. Clone sizes are given selectively: once, few, many, or a class where the clone is expanded.

d_gene: TRBD1; v_gene: TRBV7-9; j_gene: TRBJ1-1; abundance: NA; CDR3nt: TGTGCCAGCAGCTTAGACGACAGGGCAGAAGCTTTCTTT; CDR3aa: CASSLDDRAEAFF
d_gene: NA; v_gene: TRBV5-5; j_gene: TRBJ2-2; abundance: NA; CDR3nt: TGTGCCAGCAGTCTGTCGGGCAGGGCGGCCGGGGAGCTGTTTTTT; CDR3aa: CASSLSGRAAGELFF
d_gene: NA; v_gene: TRBV4-1; j_gene: TRBJ2-3; abundance: NA; CDR3nt: TGCGCCAGCAGCCAAGATCCGAGCACAGATACGCAGTATTTT; CDR3aa: CASSQDPSTDTQYF
d_gene: NA; v_gene: TRBV9; j_gene: TRBJ1-5; abundance: NA; CDR3nt: TGTGCCAGCAGCGTAAGGGGGGAGAATCAGCCCCAGCATTTT; CDR3aa: CASSVRGENQPQHF
d_gene: NA; v_gene: TRBV4-2; j_gene: TRBJ1-2; abundance: NA; CDR3nt: TGTGCCAGCAGCTTGGAATGGGGGCGGGCGGCCGGCCTTAACTATGGCTACACCTTC; CDR3aa: CASSLEWGRAAGLNYGYTF
d_gene: TRBD1; v_gene: TRBV19; j_gene: TRBJ2-1; abundance: NA; CDR3nt: TGTGCCAGTAGTATCGGCAGGGGGCTATACAATGAGCAGTTCTTC; CDR3aa: CASSIGRGLYNEQFF
d_gene: NA; v_gene: TRBV7-9; j_gene: TRBJ1-2; abundance: NA; CDR3nt: TGTGCCAGCAGGGAAAACTATGGCTACACCTTC; CDR3aa: CASRENYGYTF
d_gene: TRBD1; v_gene: TRBV5-8; j_gene: TRBJ2-2; abundance: NA; CDR3nt: TGTGCCAGCAGCCTCGGACAGGGGGCCGGGGAGCTGTTTTTT; CDR3aa: CASSLGQGAGELFF
d_gene: NA; v_gene: TRBV6-5; j_gene: TRBJ2-7; abundance: few; CDR3nt: TGTGCCAGCAGTTACTCGACAGATGGGGCATACGAGCAGTACTTC; CDR3aa: CASSYSTDGAYEQYF
d_gene: NA; v_gene: TRBV4-1; j_gene: TRBJ1-1; abundance: NA; CDR3nt: TGCGCCAGCAGCCCCTCGGGAACTGAAGCTTTCTTT; CDR3aa: CASSPSGTEAFF
d_gene: NA; v_gene: TRBV4-3; j_gene: TRBJ1-2; abundance: NA; CDR3nt: TGCGCCAGCAGCCAAGAGGGATCCTATGGCTACACCTTC; CDR3aa: CASSQEGSYGYTF
d_gene: NA; v_gene: TRBV10-3; j_gene: TRBJ2-7; abundance: NA; CDR3nt: TGTGCCATTTCCAGGAACCTCTACGAGCAGTACTTC; CDR3aa: CAISRNLYEQYF
d_gene: TRBD2; v_gene: TRBV7-6; j_gene: TRBJ2-1; abundance: NA; CDR3nt: TGTGCCAGCAGCTGGGGGGGGGAATCCGGTGAGCAGTTCTTC; CDR3aa: CASSWGGESGEQFF
d_gene: NA; v_gene: TRBV6-6; j_gene: TRBJ1-6; abundance: NA; CDR3nt: TGTGCCAGCAGTTCCTCGGGGGGAAGCGGTTCACCCCTCCACTTT; CDR3aa: CASSSSGGSGSPLHF
d_gene: NA; v_gene: TRBV19; j_gene: TRBJ1-2; abundance: medium-sized; CDR3nt: TGTGCCAGTAGTATAGATCTTTGGCAAAATAACTATGGCTACACCTTC; CDR3aa: CASSIDLWQNNYGYTF
d_gene: TRBD1; v_gene: TRBV5-6; j_gene: TRBJ1-2; abundance: NA; CDR3nt: TGTGCCAGCAGCTTGGGGGACAGGGGATATGGCTACACCTTC; CDR3aa: CASSLGDRGYGYTF
d_gene: NA; v_gene: TRBV20-1; j_gene: TRBJ1-2; abundance: NA; CDR3nt: TGCAGTGCCCCCCAGGGGACCTTC; CDR3aa: CSAPQGTF
d_gene: NA; v_gene: TRBV7-9; j_gene: TRBJ2-7; abundance: NA; CDR3nt: TGTGCCAGCAGCTCCGGGACTGCCCCCCCCTACGAGCAGTACTTC; CDR3aa: CASSSGTAPPYEQYF
d_gene: TRBD2; v_gene: TRBV10-2; j_gene: TRBJ2-7; abundance: few; CDR3nt: TGCGCCAGCGGGGAGGGACTGACTTACGAGCAGTACTTC; CDR3aa: CASGEGLTYEQYF
d_gene: NA; v_gene: TRBV28; j_gene: TRBJ2-7; abundance: NA; CDR3nt: TGTGCCAGCAGTTTAGACCTATCCTACGAGCAGTACTTC; CDR3aa: CASSLDLSYEQYF
d_gene: TRBD1; v_gene: TRBV7-2; j_gene: TRBJ1-3; abundance: once; CDR3nt: TGTGCCAGCAGCCTGAAGATCGACAGGGGGAACACCATATATTTT; CDR3aa: CASSLKIDRGNTIYF
d_gene: TRBD1; v_gene: TRBV5-4; j_gene: TRBJ2-7; abundance: few; CDR3nt: TGTGCCAGCAGCTTTACAGGGGACGAGCAGTACTTC; CDR3aa: CASSFTGDEQYF
d_gene: TRBD1; v_gene: TRBV4-2; j_gene: TRBJ1-2; abundance: NA; CDR3nt: TGTGCCAGCAGCCAAGCGGACAGGGCTGGCTACACCTTC; CDR3aa: CASSQADRAGYTF
d_gene: NA; v_gene: TRBV7-8; j_gene: TRBJ1-6; abundance: NA; CDR3nt: TGTGCCAGCAGCTTAAAACCAGCGCGGTCCTATAATTCACCCCTCCACTTT; CDR3aa: CASSLKPARSYNSPLHF
d_gene: NA; v_gene: TRBV10-2; j_gene: TRBJ1-5; abundance: NA; CDR3nt: TGCGCCAGCAGTGATGCCTTGGATAGCAATCAGCCCCAGCATTTT; CDR3aa: CASSDALDSNQPQHF
d_gene: NA; v_gene: TRBV4-3; j_gene: TRBJ2-7; abundance: NA; CDR3nt: TGCGCCAGCAGCCCAAGGGAAGGACCGTACGAGCAGTACTTC; CDR3aa: CASSPREGPYEQYF
d_gene: NA; v_gene: TRBV13; j_gene: TRBJ1-1; abundance: once; CDR3nt: TGTGCCAGCAGCTTATACGGGTCGTTTGCTGAAGCTTTCTTT; CDR3aa: CASSLYGSFAEAFF
d_gene: NA; v_gene: TRBV4-1; j_gene: TRBJ2-7; abundance: NA; CDR3nt: TGCGCCAGCAGCCAAGTAGGGGCGGGGCCCTACGAGCAGTACTTC; CDR3aa: CASSQVGAGPYEQYF
d_gene: NA; v_gene: TRBV11-2; j_gene: TRBJ2-1; abundance: NA; CDR3nt: TGTGCCAGCAGCTTAGCAGGTAGCTCCTACAATGAGCAGTTCTTC; CDR3aa: CASSLAGSSYNEQFF
d_gene: NA; v_gene: TRBV9; j_gene: TRBJ1-1; abundance: NA; CDR3nt: TGTGCCAGCAGCGTAGGAGGTCGCACTGAAGCTTTCTTT; CDR3aa: CASSVGGRTEAFF
d_gene: TRBD1; v_gene: TRBV9; j_gene: TRBJ2-3; abundance: few; CDR3nt: TGTGCCAGCGGAAGGAGTAAGAGACAGGGGGCAGATACGCAGTATTTT; CDR3aa: CASGRSKRQGADTQYF
d_gene: NA; v_gene: TRBV14; j_gene: TRBJ2-2; abundance: NA; CDR3nt: TGTGCCAGCAGCCCCGCGAGGATCACGAACACCGGGGAGCTGTTTTTT; CDR3aa: CASSPARITNTGELFF
d_gene: NA; v_gene: TRBV4-3; j_gene: TRBJ2-2; abundance: NA; CDR3nt: TGCGCCAGCAGCCGAACCGACAGGAACACCGGGGAGCTGTTTTTT; CDR3aa: CASSRTDRNTGELFF
d_gene: NA; v_gene: TRBV19; j_gene: TRBJ1-2; abundance: NA; CDR3nt: TGTGCCAGTAGTATACTGGGGGCGGTTGTGAAGGGGACCTATGGCTACACCTTC; CDR3aa: CASSILGAVVKGTYGYTF
d_gene: TRBD2; v_gene: TRBV5-4; j_gene: TRBJ2-7; abundance: medium-sized; CDR3nt: TGTGCCAGCAGCCTATGGACTAGCGGGGAGGGGGAGCAGTACTTC; CDR3aa: CASSLWTSGEGEQYF
d_gene: NA; v_gene: TRBV11-2; j_gene: TRBJ2-7; abundance: once; CDR3nt: TGTGCCAGCAGCTTATGGGACTTTTACGAGCAGTACTTC; CDR3aa: CASSLWDFYEQYF
d_gene: NA; v_gene: TRBV7-9; j_gene: TRBJ2-3; abundance: few; CDR3nt: TGTGCCAGCAGCCAGGGGGGGAGCCCAGATACGCAGTATTTT; CDR3aa: CASSQGGSPDTQYF
d_gene: NA; v_gene: TRBV6-5; j_gene: TRBJ2-5; abundance: NA; CDR3nt: TGTGCCAGCAGTTACGGGGGGGAGACCCAGTACTTC; CDR3aa: CASSYGGETQYF
d_gene: TRBD1; v_gene: TRBV7-9; j_gene: TRBJ1-3; abundance: NA; CDR3nt: TGTGCCAGCAGCTTTTCCACAGGGGGCACTGGAAACACCATATATTTT; CDR3aa: CASSFSTGGTGNTIYF
d_gene: TRBD1; v_gene: TRBV11-3; j_gene: TRBJ2-2; abundance: NA; CDR3nt: TGTGCCAGCAGCTTGGGTCAGGGGGACACCGGGGAGCTGTTTTTT; CDR3aa: CASSLGQGDTGELFF
d_gene: TRBD1; v_gene: TRBV25-1; j_gene: TRBJ1-1; abundance: large; CDR3nt: TGTGCCAGCAGTGAATCGCAAGGGACAGAAAGGACGGTAGCTTTCTTT; CDR3aa: CASSESQGTERTVAFF
d_gene: NA; v_gene: TRBV10-2; j_gene: TRBJ2-1; abundance: NA; CDR3nt: TGCGCCACCACGGGGGTCATCGGGACGAATGAGCAGTTCTTC; CDR3aa: CATTGVIGTNEQFF
d_gene: TRBD1; v_gene: TRBV6-4; j_gene: TRBJ2-5; abundance: NA; CDR3nt: TGTGCCAGCAGTGCCTGGGACAGGGACGTTTGTTCAGAGACCCAGTACTTC; CDR3aa: CASSAWDRDVCSETQYF
d_gene: TRBD1; v_gene: TRBV7-2; j_gene: TRBJ2-1; abundance: NA; CDR3nt: TGTGCCAGCAGCTTACACCCTGGGACAGGGAATCACAATGAGCAGTTCTTC; CDR3aa: CASSLHPGTGNHNEQFF
d_gene: NA; v_gene: TRBV27; j_gene: TRBJ1-1; abundance: large; CDR3nt: TGTGCCAGCAGCTACGACAAGAACACTGAAGCTTTCTTT; CDR3aa: CASSYDKNTEAFF
d_gene: NA; v_gene: TRBV19; j_gene: TRBJ2-1; abundance: NA; CDR3nt: TGTGCCAGTATGGATCTCCGGAGCTCCTACAATGAGCAGTTCTTC; CDR3aa: CASMDLRSSYNEQFF
d_gene: NA; v_gene: TRBV4-1; j_gene: TRBJ2-3; abundance: NA; CDR3nt: TGCGCCAGCAGCCAAAGCGAACAGGGTAGGGCAGATACGCAGTATTTT; CDR3aa: CASSQSEQGRADTQYF
d_gene: NA; v_gene: TRBV5-4; j_gene: TRBJ1-2; abundance: NA; CDR3nt: TGTGCCAGCAGCTTGGGGTTGGACAGCTATGGCTACACCTTC; CDR3aa: CASSLGLDSYGYTF
d_gene: NA; v_gene: TRBV10-3; j_gene: TRBJ2-3; abundance: NA; CDR3nt: TGTGCCATCAGTGAGCTCGGGTACACTAGCACAGATACGCAGTATTTT; CDR3aa: CAISELGYTSTDTQYF
d_gene: TRBD1; v_gene: TRBV7-9; j_gene: TRBJ1-4; abundance: NA; CDR3nt: TGTGCCAGCAGCCTTCCGGGACAGCGAAATGAAAAACTGTTTTTT; CDR3aa: CASSLPGQRNEKLFF
d_gene: NA; v_gene: TRBV9; j_gene: TRBJ1-3; abundance: NA; CDR3nt: TGTGCCAGCAGCGCTACCTCTGGAAACACCATATATTTT; CDR3aa: CASSATSGNTIYF
d_gene: NA; v_gene: TRBV9; j_gene: TRBJ2-2; abundance: NA; CDR3nt: TGTGCCAGCAATGACGGTCCGAACACCGGGGAGCTGTTTTTT; CDR3aa: CASNDGPNTGELFF
d_gene: NA; v_gene: TRBV27; j_gene: TRBJ1-1; abundance: NA; CDR3nt: TGTGCCAGCAGTTTAGTTCCGGACAGTTGGATCACTGAAGCTTTCTTT; CDR3aa: CASSLVPDSWITEAFF
d_gene: TRBD2; v_gene: TRBV7-6; j_gene: TRBJ2-5; abundance: NA; CDR3nt: TGTGCCAGCAGCCTCCTAGCGGGGGCCCTTCAAGAGACCCAGTACTTC; CDR3aa: CASSLLAGALQETQYF
d_gene: NA; v_gene: TRBV29-1; j_gene: TRBJ2-3; abundance: NA; CDR3nt: TGCAGCGTTGTCGTAGCGGAGACCACAGATACGCAGTATTTT; CDR3aa: CSVVVAETTDTQYF
d_gene: NA; v_gene: TRBV28; j_gene: TRBJ1-1; abundance: NA; CDR3nt: TGTGCCAGCAGGCAACAGGGTCTGAACACTGAAGCTTTCTTT; CDR3aa: CASRQQGLNTEAFF
d_gene: TRBD1; v_gene: TRBV27; j_gene: TRBJ2-1; abundance: NA; CDR3nt: TGTGCCAGCAGTTTTCAGGGGGCGGGGAATGAGCAGTTCTTC; CDR3aa: CASSFQGAGNEQFF